The rows below give T cell receptor beta chains drawn from one sample of a study of shared clonotypes between healthy human individuals. Sequencing used immunoSEQ multiplex PCR; TCRdb keeps in-frame clones, though not all of them. The sample shows a few million clones, roughly 92% of them seen only once. Sample: naive CD4+ T cells sorted from blood. Receptors originate from a man between 18 and 35 years old in good health. The CDR3 runs from the conserved cysteine through the conserved F or W. A D gene is named only where the DNA matches it firmly. A row's size may be missing; if present it is once, few, many or a size class.

clone_size,j_call,d_call,v_call,cdr3_aa,cdr3_nt
-,TRBJ1-3,-,TRBV6-5,CASSLYEPSGNTIYF,TGTGCCAGCAGTCTATACGAACCTTCTGGAAACACCATATATTTT
-,TRBJ1-1,TRBD1,TRBV6-5,CATQGGASTEAFF,TGTGCCACCCAGGGGGGGGCTAGCACTGAAGCTTTCTTT
once,TRBJ1-1,-,TRBV9,CASSVDEGWYTEAFF,TGTGCCAGCAGCGTAGATGAAGGGTGGTACACTGAAGCTTTCTTT
once,TRBJ2-1,-,TRBV7-9,CASSRYKTGISYNEQFF,TGTGCCAGCAGCCGCTACAAAACAGGGATATCCTACAATGAGCAGTTCTTC
-,TRBJ1-6,-,TRBV4-1,CASSQTDRYSPLHF,TGCGCCAGCAGCCAAACCGACAGGTATTCACCCCTCCACTTT
-,TRBJ2-7,TRBD2,TRBV5-1,CASSLGLAGVNEQYF,TGCGCCAGCAGCTTAGGACTAGCGGGCGTAAACGAGCAGTACTTC
-,TRBJ1-1,-,TRBV20-1,CSARKHTEAFF,TGCAGTGCTCGAAAACACACTGAAGCTTTCTTT
-,TRBJ1-6,-,TRBV28,CASTHNSPLHF,TGTGCCAGCACCCATAATTCACCCCTCCACTTT
-,TRBJ2-6,-,TRBV6-5,CASSLFGSGANVLTF,TGTGCCAGCAGCCTTTTCGGCTCTGGGGCCAACGTCCTGACTTTC
-,TRBJ1-1,TRBD1,TRBV2,CATHLQGASTEAFF,TGTGCCACACATCTACAGGGGGCCTCCACTGAAGCTTTCTTT
-,TRBJ1-6,-,TRBV19,CASSIRTGYNSPLHF,TGTGCCAGTAGTATCCGGACGGGCTATAATTCACCCCTCCACTTT
-,TRBJ1-2,-,TRBV5-6,CASSFVANNYGYTF,TGTGCCAGCAGCTTTGTCGCGAATAACTATGGCTACACCTTC
-,TRBJ1-1,TRBD1,TRBV29-1,CSAIAGQGAIPFTEAFF,TGCAGCGCTATAGCGGGACAGGGGGCGATACCCTTTACTGAAGCTTTCTTT
-,TRBJ2-3,TRBD1,TRBV30,CACGPPGQGADTQYF,TGTGCCTGTGGCCCCCCGGGACAGGGTGCAGATACGCAGTATTTT
-,TRBJ1-2,-,TRBV5-6,CASSSAISRTTNYGYTF,TGTGCCAGCAGCTCCGCAATAAGCAGGACTACTAACTATGGCTACACCTTC
-,TRBJ1-2,-,TRBV30,CAWSRDLNYGYTF,TGTGCCTGGAGCCGGGACCTTAACTATGGCTACACCTTC
-,TRBJ2-3,TRBD2,TRBV28,CASSLFLAGTNGDTQYF,TGTGCCAGCAGTTTATTCCTAGCGGGGACCAATGGAGATACGCAGTATTTT
-,TRBJ2-1,TRBD2,TRBV19,CAIGEGTMTWQFF,TGTGCCATTGGGGAGGGTACAATGACTTGGCAGTTCTTC
-,TRBJ2-7,-,TRBV15,CATSRDRRGLRSSYEQYF,TGTGCCACCAGCAGAGATCGGCGGGGGCTAAGAAGCTCCTACGAGCAGTACTTC
-,TRBJ1-4,TRBD1,TRBV30,CALQTGTGGEKLFF,TGTGCCTTACAAACCGGGACAGGGGGTGAAAAACTGTTTTTT
-,TRBJ2-3,TRBD1,TRBV5-1,CASSVGQGPDTQYF,TGCGCCAGCAGCGTGGGACAGGGCCCAGATACGCAGTATTTT
-,TRBJ2-1,-,TRBV25-1,CASSEFGLGGNEQFF,TGTGCCAGCAGTGAATTTGGTCTTGGAGGGAATGAGCAGTTCTTC
-,TRBJ1-2,-,TRBV27,CASSPTPEYGYTF,TGTGCCAGCAGTCCAACCCCCGAGTATGGCTACACCTTC
-,TRBJ2-5,TRBD2,TRBV7-9,CASSLVGLARGETQYF,TGTGCCAGCAGCTTAGTGGGACTAGCTAGAGGAGAGACCCAGTACTTC
-,TRBJ2-7,-,TRBV30,CAWSVIREQYF,TGTGCCTGGAGTGTAATCAGGGAGCAGTACTTC
-,TRBJ2-5,-,TRBV10-2,CASSEKTGRGETQYF,TGCGCCAGCAGTGAAAAGACTGGGAGAGGGGAGACCCAGTACTTC
-,TRBJ2-2,-,TRBV7-2,CASSFQGANTGELFF,TGTGCCAGCAGCTTCCAGGGAGCGAACACCGGGGAGCTGTTTTTT
-,TRBJ1-6,TRBD1,TRBV5-8,CASSSWKGTGGSPLHF,TGTGCCAGCAGCTCCTGGAAGGGGACAGGGGGTTCACCCCTCCACTTT
-,TRBJ1-2,-,TRBV15,CATSRDTSGYTF,TGTGCCACCAGCAGAGATACCAGCGGCTACACCTTC
once,TRBJ2-1,TRBD2,TRBV19,CASSIGGGLARNEQFF,TGTGCCAGTAGTATAGGAGGGGGACTAGCCCGGAATGAGCAGTTCTTC
-,TRBJ2-7,-,TRBV19,CASSSPGSSYEQYF,TGTGCCAGTAGTTCCCCAGGAAGCTCCTACGAGCAGTACTTC
-,TRBJ2-5,-,TRBV18,CASSPGKQQETQYF,TGTGCCAGCTCACCCGGTAAACAGCAAGAGACCCAGTACTTC
-,TRBJ2-7,-,TRBV4-3,CASSQVRGTATYYEQYF,TGCGCCAGCAGCCAAGTTCGGGGGACAGCAACTTACTACGAGCAGTACTTC
-,TRBJ1-6,-,TRBV2,CASSVGRVGAPLHF,TGTGCCAGCAGTGTCGGCAGGGTGGGGGCACCCCTCCACTTT
-,TRBJ2-5,-,TRBV6-5,CASRPGSTGETQYF,TGTGCCAGCAGACCCGGGTCCACCGGGGAGACCCAGTACTTC
-,TRBJ1-4,-,TRBV18,CATSRGGDNEKLFF,TGTGCCACCTCGCGAGGAGGGGATAATGAAAAACTGTTTTTT